This TCR beta chain appears in the sequencing data of a study of circulating CD8 cells and anti-PD-1 response in melanoma. Overall study context: Complete or partial response defined responders; stable or progressive disease, non-responders.

From live CD3+CD8+TCRalphabeta+ cells, four PD-1 and/or TIGIT subsets were sorted. The QIAseq Immune Repertoire TCR panel built the libraries from roughly 16 ng of total RNA. TCRdb recomputed calls from the reads with MiXCR, one row per CDR3 protein. The sample lists more than 600 distinct CDR3 sequences; over 6.5% were seen once. Specimen: CD8+ T cells from PBMCs, collected at baseline or after one month of anti-PD-1 therapy (not recorded which). The clonotype comes from a human donor with melanoma.

The CDR3 DNA follows: TGTGCCAGCAGTGAAGCGGGGGCCACAGATACGCAGTATTTT. It yields the protein CASSEAGATDTQYF. The J gene is TRBJ2-3, the V gene TRBV2; a weak D match, TRBD1 (6 bases). Per the germline V gene, CDR1 is SNHLY and CDR2 is FYNNEI. This CDR3 is built from 14 residues. Trimming pared 0 bases from V and 2 bases from J, leaving 6 bases between.